One and the same sample provided the 27 T cell receptor beta chains below, sequenced in a study of T-cell reconstitution after alpha-beta-depleted transplantation in children. The TCRbeta library incorporated unique molecular identifiers. Each CDR3 protein gets one entry after TCRdb re-called the PCR reads with MiXCR. The sample carries hundreds of thousands of distinct CDR3 sequences, 16% recorded once. This sample comprised PBMCs from the stem cell graft donor, obtained from the stem cell graft. All receptors derive from a human donor who donated a stem cell graft to a child with acute myeloid leukemia.

With respect to this clonotype: At one end the junction does not follow the germline gene, possibly because of a read error. The rearrangement joins TRBV12-3 or TRBV12-4 to TRBJ1-5; a weak D match, TRBD1 (5 bases). CDR3 length: 14 amino acids. CDR3 sequence: CASGFGGEGKPQHF. DNA of the CDR3: TGTGCCAGCGGTTTCGGCGGGGAGGGGAAGCCCCAGCATTTT.

The sample holds many counts of this clonotype. This chain uses TRBV20-1 with TRBJ1-2, with TRBD1 as a possible D gene (5 bases). Germline V gene sequence: CDR1 DFQATT, CDR2 SNEGSKA (reference sequence). The V end was cut by 2 bases, the J end by 9 bases, with 19 bases between. The CDR3 extends over 14 amino acids. The CDR3 reads CSARYLAGHGSYTF. The CDR3 coding sequence is TGCAGTGCTAGATACCTGGCAGGGCACGGAAGCTACACCTTC.

In its sample, this clonotype was seen a few times. The V call is TRBV20-1, the J call TRBJ2-7; 10 bases fit TRBD1. Germline values: CDR1 DFQATT, CDR2 SNEGSKA (reference sequence). The CDR3 runs 12 residues. V shed 6 bases and J 5 bases; nucleotides not matched to a gene: 4. Here the CDR3 DNA reads TGCAGTGCAGGACAGGGGGTCAACGAGCAGTACTTC. Its protein is CSAGQGVNEQYF.

CDR3 protein: CASSQGATGTEAFF. The CDR3 nucleotides read TGTGCCAGCAGTCAGGGGGCAACGGGAACTGAAGCTTTCTTT. The chain combines TRBV6-1 with TRBJ1-1; 8 nucleotides align to TRBD1. The CDR3 spans 14 residues. Germline V gene sequence: CDR1 MNHNS, CDR2 SASEGT. The J segment lost 5 bases and the V segment lost 5 bases, leaving 7 bases of the junction unmatched.

This clonotype was seen at least ten times. The chain employs TRBV20-1 and TRBJ2-1; D ambiguous. This CDR3 is 13 amino acids long. CDR1 and CDR2 (germline): DFQATT, SNEGSKA (reference sequence). Trimming left V 2 bases short and J 5 bases short, with 10 bases between. This CDR3 reads CSARLVNNNEQFF. The CDR3 DNA is TGCAGTGCTAGACTAGTGAATAACAATGAGCAGTTCTTC.

This clonotype was detected a few times. The chain recombines TRBV12-3 or TRBV12-4 with TRBJ1-2; the D is unclear. This CDR3 is built from 14 residues. V was cut by 5 bases and J by 4 bases, with 14 bases left in between. This CDR3 is CASSPPMESYGYTF. DNA of the CDR3: TGTGCCAGCAGTCCCCCAATGGAAAGCTATGGCTACACCTTC.

In this sample, this clonotype turned up a few times. The genes are TRBV7-9 and TRBJ2-3, with D perhaps matching TRBD2 (6 bases). Germline CDR1 is SEHNR and CDR2 is FQNEAQ (reference sequence). V was trimmed by 4 bases and J by 4 bases, leaving 9 bases between them. The length of the CDR3 is 13 residues. The CDR3 DNA is TGTGCCAGCAGCTCCGGGAGACCAGATACGCAGTATTTT. Protein product: CASSSGRPDTQYF. The full variable domain, in which reference TRBV7-9 and TRBJ2-3 provide the parts outside the CDR3, is DTGVSQNPRHKITKRGQNVTFRCDPISEHNRLYWYRQTLGQGPEFLTYFQNEAQLEKSRLLSDRFSAERPKGSFSTLEIQRTEQGDSAMYLCASSSGRPDTQYFGPGTRLTVL.

This sequence joins TRBV6-2 or TRBV6-3 and TRBJ1-2; TRBD1 agrees at 8 bases. Trimming cost V 8 bases and J 2 bases; bases outside gene matches: 10. The germline CDR1 and CDR2 sequences are MNHEY and SVGEGT. The CDR3 contains 15 residues. The CDR3 DNA reads TGTGCCAGCCGTTTCTTGGGACAGGCGAACTATGGCTACACCTTC. The encoded protein is CASRFLGQANYGYTF.

This clonotype turned up a few times. The rearrangement joins TRBV7-9 to TRBJ1-6; maybe TRBD1 (6 bases). The germline V and J ends were trimmed by 5 bases and 11 bases, with 19 bases remaining between them. This CDR3 region has 15 residues. Per germline, CDR1 SEHNR and CDR2 FQNEAQ (reference sequence). The CDR3 protein is CASSPQGLGDAPLHF. CDR3 nucleotides: TGTGCCAGCAGCCCACAGGGACTAGGGGATGCACCCCTCCACTTT.

This clonotype was seen a few times. The chain is built from TRBV15 and TRBJ2-2, with 9 bases matching TRBD2. V lost 5 bases and J lost 2; bases outside the gene matches: 9. The CDR3 spans 17 residues. Germline values: CDR1 LNHNV, CDR2 YYDKDF (reference sequence). CDR3 nucleotide sequence: TGTGCCACCAGCCGGCCAAGACTAGCGGATAACACCGGGGAGCTGTTTTTT. Amino acid sequence: CATSRPRLADNTGELFF.

This clonotype was counted ten times or more. This chain joins TRBV24-1 and TRBJ1-1, with D tentatively TRBD1 (5 bases). There are 13 residues in the CDR3. The germline V gene has CDR1 KGHDR and CDR2 SFDVKD. Trimming left V 8 bases short and J 6 bases short, with 15 bases between. The CDR3 bases are TGTGCCACCAAGGCCAGGGCGTCCCCTGAAGCTTTCTTT. Amino acids: CATKARASPEAFF.

This clonotype was counted ten times or more. The V and J genes are TRBV6-4 and TRBJ2-5; D tentatively reads TRBD1 or TRBD2 (5 bases each). CDR1 is MRHNA and CDR2 is SNTAGT in the germline V gene. The CDR3 is 15 residues long. Trimming took 10 bases from V and 5 from J, leaving 23 bases between them. CDR3 region: CANLGAANSGETQYF. The CDR3, as DNA: TGTGCCAACCTTGGGGCAGCCAACTCGGGGGAGACCCAGTACTTC.

A few counts support this clonotype. Written as DNA, the CDR3 is TGTGCTAGTGGTAAAGAAACGGGGGCAGAGACCCAGTACTTC. Its translation: CASGKETGAETQYF. The chain links TRBV12-5 to TRBJ2-5; D tentatively reads TRBD1 or TRBD2 (6 bases each). The CDR3 contains 14 residues. Trimming took off 5 bases at V and 4 bases at J, with 14 bases between the two ends. CDR1 is LGHNT, CDR2 FRNRAP, per germline.

This clonotype was observed a few times. The chain has TRBV12-3 or TRBV12-4 and TRBJ2-5; tentatively, D is TRBD2 (7 bases). The V end was cut by 6 bases, the J end by 3 bases, with 14 bases between. This CDR3 spans 14 amino acids. CDR3 sequence: CASRGGARKETQYF. In nucleotides, the CDR3 is TGTGCCAGCAGGGGGGGGGCGCGTAAAGAGACCCAGTACTTC.

This clonotype was seen a few times. This sequence joins TRBV6-6 and TRBJ2-3; 7 positions match TRBD2. The CDR3 sequence is 12 residues long. Germline CDR1 MNHNY, CDR2 SVGAGI (reference sequence). J lost 4 bases, V lost 5 bases, and 0 bases had no gene match. As DNA, the CDR3 is TGTGCCAGCAGTGCGGGGGCAGATACGCAGTATTTT. This translates into CASSAGADTQYF.

In this sample, this clonotype turned up many times. The chain uses TRBV20-1 and TRBJ1-1; D remains unclear. The V gene lost 6 bases and the J gene lost 0 bases, with 11 bases spanning the gap. Germline values: CDR1 DFQATT, CDR2 SNEGSKA (reference sequence). The CDR3 spans 13 residues. CDR3: CSAQPNLNTEAFF. CDR3 coding DNA: TGCAGTGCCCAACCCAATTTGAACACTGAAGCTTTCTTT.

This clonotype showed up many times. V usage is TRBV29-1 and J usage is TRBJ2-7, with 7 bases identical to TRBD2. Germline V CDR1 and CDR2: SQVTM, ANQGSEA. The CDR3 has 16 residues. After removal of 2 bases from V and 0 bases from J, the junction contained 10 bases not matched to a gene. CDR3 protein: CSVESPRGVHSYEQYF. The CDR3 nucleotides read TGCAGCGTTGAAAGTCCTCGGGGGGTCCACTCCTACGAGCAGTACTTC.

This clonotype was found a few times. V is TRBV15 and J is TRBJ2-1; either TRBD1 or TRBD2 may fit D (5 bases each). In germline, CDR1 is LNHNV, CDR2 YYDKDF (reference sequence). There are 17 residues in the CDR3. Trimming pared 0 bases from V and 2 bases from J, leaving 14 bases between. CDR3 protein: CATSRDQGVKPYNEQFF. CDR3 nucleotide sequence: TGTGCCACCAGCAGAGATCAGGGAGTAAAACCCTACAATGAGCAGTTCTTC.

This clonotype was detected only a few times. The rearrangement joins TRBV9 to TRBJ2-1; 7 positions agree with TRBD2. The CDR3 has 14 residues. From germline, CDR1 is SGDLS and CDR2 YYNGEE. The junction had 7 bases not matched to a gene; V was cut back by 2 bases and J by 8 bases. CDR3 coding DNA: TGTGCCAGCAGCGTGAGAAGCGGGGTCGATGAGCAGTTCTTC. Protein sequence: CASSVRSGVDEQFF.

This clonotype was detected many times. The V and J genes are TRBV6-4 and TRBJ1-2, with no clear D. The length of the CDR3 is 11 residues. Germline V gives CDR1 MRHNA, CDR2 SNTAGT. V dropped 5 bases and J dropped 8 bases, with 9 bases sitting between them. The CDR3 protein is CASSSPWGYTF. CDR3 in DNA: TGTGCCAGCAGTTCGCCTTGGGGCTACACCTTC.

The rearrangement links TRBV27 to TRBJ2-1; possibly TRBD1 for D (5 bases). The CDR3 loop spans 16 amino acids. V was shortened by 5 bases and J by 0 bases, with 14 bases between the two germline ends. CDR1 is MNHEY and CDR2 is SMNVEV in the germline V gene (reference sequence). For the CDR3, the DNA is TGTGCCAGCAGTACACCCCAGGGCCTCTCCTACAATGAGCAGTTCTTC. This gives the protein CASSTPQGLSYNEQFF.

This clonotype was picked up a small number of times. The J gene is TRBJ2-3, the V gene TRBV12-3 or TRBV12-4; D tentatively reads TRBD1 or TRBD2 (6 bases each). The CDR3 spans 15 residues. V was clipped by 7 bases and J by 3 bases, with 17 bases between them. CDR3 protein: CASTTGASRTDTQYF. The CDR3 bases are TGTGCCAGCACCACGGGGGCCAGCAGGACAGATACGCAGTATTTT.

This clonotype was counted at least ten times. This sequence joins TRBV24-1 and TRBJ1-5; a possible D gene is TRBD1 (5 bases). The CDR3 contains 13 residues. V lost 6 bases and J 3 bases, leaving 8 bases between the germline ends. Germline V CDR1 and CDR2: KGHDR, SFDVKD. The CDR3 is CATSTGDNQPQHF. CDR3 nucleotides: TGTGCCACCAGTACGGGGGACAATCAGCCCCAGCATTTT.

This clonotype was seen only a few times. J is TRBJ2-7 and V is TRBV12-3 or TRBV12-4; 10 bases match TRBD1. The CDR3 extends over 16 amino acids. V lost 5 bases and J lost 0; bases outside the gene matches: 7. CDR3 nucleotides: TGTGCCAGCAGTAGCCGGGACAGGGGCATCTCCTACGAGCAGTACTTC. This codes for CASSSRDRGISYEQYF.

This clonotype has ten or more counts. The chain employs TRBV7-2 and TRBJ2-5; 10 bases map to TRBD1. The germline V gene has CDR1 SGHTA and CDR2 FQGNSA. The CDR3 is 16 residues long. The junction had 7 bases not matched to a gene; V was cut back by 1 base and J by 5 bases. The CDR3, as DNA: TGTGCCAGCAGCTTAGTCGACAGGGGGCTGAGGGAGACCCAGTACTTC. This encodes CASSLVDRGLRETQYF.

The chain has TRBV18 and TRBJ1-1; D is undetermined. CDR1 is KGHSH, CDR2 LQKENI, per germline. V was shortened by 3 bases and J by 0 bases, with 11 bases between the two germline ends. There are 15 residues in the CDR3. CDR3 sequence reads: CASSPPRAMNTEAFF. The CDR3 DNA follows: TGTGCCAGCTCACCCCCACGGGCTATGAACACTGAAGCTTTCTTT. Combining the CDR3 with reference TRBV18 and TRBJ1-1 gives the whole variable domain NAGVMQNPRHLVRRRGQEARLRCSPMKGHSHVYWYRQLPEEGLKFMVYLQKENIIDESGMPKERFSAEFPKEGPSILRIQQVVRGDSAAYFCASSPPRAMNTEAFFGQGTRLTVV.

The gene calls are TRBV4-1 and TRBJ2-6, with D perhaps matching TRBD1 or TRBD2 (5 bases each). The CDR3 has 18 amino acids. V gave up 0 bases and J gave up 4 bases, with 16 bases separating them. Looked up from germline, CDR1 is MGHRA and CDR2 is YSYEKL. The CDR3 here is CASSQEWDGASGANVLTF. Written as DNA, the CDR3 is TGCGCCAGCAGCCAAGAATGGGACGGAGCGTCGGGGGCCAACGTCCTGACTTTC.